This T cell receptor (beta chain) was sequenced in a study of blood T cell repertoires in COVID-19. Turning to the study itself: Some COVID-19 samples were acute and others convalescent; all came from the United States, Italy and Spain. In each case, the material was cDNA or gDNA derived from T cells, B-cell-depleted T cells, or PBMCs.

Trimming cost V 7 bases and J 0 bases; bases outside gene matches: 6. The CDR3 covers 16 residues. The germline V gene has CDR1 SQVTM and CDR2 ANQGSEA. In the original processing: Scientists estimated how many nucleated cells there were by amplifying reference gene primers. Libraries were prepared by immunoSEQ multiplex PCR; TCRdb keeps only in-frame clonotypes and omits some of them. D and trimming come from the DNA, and the V and J calls and clone size come from that table. The profile shows about 120,000 clones, around 80% of them singletons. This chain links TRBV29-1 with TRBJ2-3, with 14 bases that match TRBD2. This sequence originates from a man between 60 and 75 years old with active or convalescent COVID-19. The sequenced sample was peripheral blood. This chain's CDR3 is CSGGRLAGGSTDTQYF. The DNA of the CDR3 is TGCAGCGGCGGGAGACTAGCGGGAGGGAGCACAGATACGCAGTATTTT.